The clone carrying this TCR beta chain was seen only a few times. The data were obtained in a study of blood T cell repertoires in COVID-19. In the study overall: Acute-phase and convalescent COVID-19 samples originated in the United States, Italy and Spain.

Seattle-derived patients entered the study during active infection and were followed longitudinally. Germline loops: CDR1 SGHVS, CDR2 FQNEAQ. Trimming removed 10 bases from V and 1 base from J; junction bases left unmatched: 7. The CDR3 sequence is 15 residues long. Authors' data handling: Amplifying reference gene primers gave estimates of nucleated cell counts. The assay was immunoSEQ multiplex PCR, and TCRdb's table has in-frame clones only and misses some. D and trimming were read from the DNA, whereas the V and J calls and clone size are those reported in that table. The sample holds about 230,000 clones; around 84% are singletons and the top ten take around a tenth.

Input material: peripheral blood. The rearrangement uses TRBV7-8 and TRBJ2-2; 9 nucleotides align to TRBD2. This sequence originates from a man aged 50 or older with COVID-19, enrolled during active disease. Here the CDR3 DNA reads TGTGCCATCCCGGGCGGGGGGGTGAACACCGGGGAGCTGTTTTTT. This codes for CAIPGGGVNTGELFF. Variable domain in full (rest from reference TRBV7-8 and TRBJ2-2): GAGVSQSPRYKVAKRGQDVALRCDPISGHVSLFWYQQALGQGPEFLTYFQNEAQLDKSGLPSDRFFAERPEGSVSTLKIQRTQQEDSAVYLCAIPGGGVNTGELFFGEGSRLTVL.